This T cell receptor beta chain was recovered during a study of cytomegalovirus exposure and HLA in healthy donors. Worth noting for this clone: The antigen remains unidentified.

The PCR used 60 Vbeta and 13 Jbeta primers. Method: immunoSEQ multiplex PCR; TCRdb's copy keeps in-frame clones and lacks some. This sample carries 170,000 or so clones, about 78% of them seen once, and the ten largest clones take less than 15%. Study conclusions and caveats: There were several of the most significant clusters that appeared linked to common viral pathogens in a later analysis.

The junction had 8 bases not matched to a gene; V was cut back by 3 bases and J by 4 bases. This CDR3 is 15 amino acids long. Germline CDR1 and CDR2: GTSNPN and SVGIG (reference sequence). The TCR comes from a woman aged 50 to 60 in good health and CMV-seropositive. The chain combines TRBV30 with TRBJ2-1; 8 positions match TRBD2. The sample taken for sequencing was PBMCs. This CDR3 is CAWSDLSGEYNEQFF. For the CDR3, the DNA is TGTGCCTGGAGCGACCTTAGCGGGGAGTACAATGAGCAGTTCTTC.